Presented here are 13 T cell receptor beta chains from one specimen sequenced in a study of T-cell memory formation after mild COVID-19 (dated by TCRdb to about 2021). The receptor library was made with 5' RACE. The data were produced on an Illumina NovaSeq 6000. Clones were called with MiXCR by TCRdb after fastp trimmed the public reads at Q25, and only in-frame beta chains were retained. When rows share a CDR3 protein, they turn into one entry using the most common DNA and genes. This sample lists 40,000 to 55,000 distinct CDR3 sequences; approximately 7% were detected once. Roughly 1.4% of the sample rests with the top ten. The sequenced sample was PBMCs or a T cell subset sorted from them (not recorded which). The receptors come from a young man who had mild COVID-19 (a few samples of this study predate the infection). The sample titles of this study are shuffled in the database, so cell type and time point are left out; the donor was told from shared clones.

This clonotype was found a few times. This rearrangement joins TRBV20-1 to TRBJ1-1, with D possibly matching TRBD1 (6 bases). Trimming stripped 5 bases from V and 4 bases from J, with 14 bases between. The CDR3 totals 13 residues. Germline loops: CDR1 DFQATT, CDR2 SNEGSKA (reference sequence). CDR3 sequence (DNA): TGCAGTGCTGGAGCAGGGGTGGCCACTGAAGCTTTCTTT. Translation: CSAGAGVATEAFF.

At least ten counts were recorded for this clonotype. This chain uses TRBV7-2 with TRBJ2-5; 7 bases are a match to TRBD1. The CDR3 consists of 13 residues. Germline V gives CDR1 SGHTA, CDR2 FQGNSA. The V gene end was trimmed by 8 bases and the J gene end by 1 base; junction bases not matched to a gene: 4. CDR3 region: CASCPGGQETQYF. The CDR3 nucleotides read TGTGCCAGCTGCCCAGGGGGCCAAGAGACCCAGTACTTC.

V and J are TRBV3-1 and TRBJ1-2, with D perhaps TRBD1 (6 bases). There are 13 residues in the CDR3. The germline V and J ends were trimmed by 6 bases and 6 bases, with 14 bases remaining between them. Germline V gene data show CDR1 as LGHDT and CDR2 as YNNKEL (reference sequence). CDR3 protein: CASRSTGSHGYTF. The DNA of the CDR3 is TGTGCCAGCAGGAGTACAGGGTCCCATGGCTACACCTTC.

The chain links TRBV4-2 to TRBJ2-1; maybe TRBD2 (6 bases). Deletions cut 1 base from V and 8 bases from J, with 15 bases between. The length of the CDR3 is 15 residues. CDR1 and CDR2 (germline): LGHNA, YNFKEQ. In DNA form, the CDR3 reads TGTGCCAGCAGCCAAGCTAGCGCCGTTTGGGATGAGCAGTTCTTC. It translates to CASSQASAVWDEQFF.

The chain couples TRBV7-8 to TRBJ2-5; 10 nucleotides agree with TRBD2. The ends lost 4 bases at V and 4 bases at J; junction bases unmatched: 9. Looked up from germline, CDR1 is SGHVS and CDR2 is FQNEAQ. The CDR3 runs 16 residues. The CDR3 coding sequence is TGTGCCAGCAGCTCGGAGCGGGGGGGCCTCCGAGAGACCCAGTACTTC. Translating it yields CASSSERGGLRETQYF. The entire variable domain, with the rest obtained from reference TRBV7-8 and TRBJ2-5, is as follows: GAGVSQSPRYKVAKRGQDVALRCDPISGHVSLFWYQQALGQGPEFLTYFQNEAQLDKSGLPSDRFFAERPEGSVSTLKIQRTQQEDSAVYLCASSSERGGLRETQYFGPGTRLLVL.

This clonotype was recorded at least ten times. This chain joins TRBV29-1 and TRBJ2-2, with D hard to call. The CDR3 sequence is 13 residues long. Germline V gives CDR1 SQVTM, CDR2 ANQGSEA. V dropped 6 bases and J dropped 4 bases, with 12 bases sitting between them. The CDR3 sequence: CSVATGPTGELFF. In DNA, the CDR3 is TGCAGCGTAGCTACCGGGCCCACCGGGGAGCTGTTTTTT.

The rearrangement links TRBV25-1 to TRBJ1-3; tentatively, D is TRBD1 (5 bases). The CDR3 has 16 residues. V lost 1 base and J 8 bases, leaving 18 bases between the germline ends. Germline CDR1 reads MGHDK; CDR2 reads SYGVNS. CDR3 protein: CASSESQGPVFDTIYF. The CDR3, as DNA: TGTGCCAGCAGTGAATCCCAGGGCCCAGTTTTTGACACCATATATTTT.

This clonotype showed up just a few times. The CDR3 protein is CASSLEGDRANYGYTF. DNA for the CDR3: TGTGCCAGCAGCTTAGAGGGGGACAGGGCTAACTATGGCTACACCTTC. The gene calls are TRBV7-2 and TRBJ1-2, with TRBD1 matching 9 bases. This CDR3 contains 16 residues. CDR1 is SGHTA, CDR2 FQGNSA, per germline. J lost 0 bases, V lost 1 base, and 3 bases had no gene match.

V gene TRBV5-6 combines with J gene TRBJ2-3, with 11 bases aligning to TRBD2. CDR1 is SGHDT, CDR2 YYEEEE, per germline. After removal of 4 bases from V and 2 bases from J, the junction contained 6 bases not matched to a gene. This CDR3 contains 16 residues. The CDR3 spells CASSPSGGRDTDTQYF. CDR3 nucleotide sequence: TGTGCCAGCAGCCCTAGCGGGGGGCGGGACACAGATACGCAGTATTTT. The full variable domain, in which reference TRBV5-6 and TRBJ2-3 provide the parts outside the CDR3, is DAGVTQSPTHLIKTRGQQVTLRCSPKSGHDTVSWYQQALGQGPQFIFQYYEEEERQRGNFPDRFSGHQFPNYSSELNVNALLLGDSALYLCASSPSGGRDTDTQYFGPGTRLTVL.

This clonotype was seen at least ten times. The rearrangement uses TRBV12-3 or TRBV12-4 and TRBJ2-1; D not resolved. The CDR3 has 10 residues. Trimming left V 2 bases short and J 7 bases short, with 0 bases between. Written as DNA, the CDR3 is TGTGCCAGCAGTTTAAATGAGCAGTTCTTC. Residues: CASSLNEQFF.

The rearrangement joins TRBV5-1 to TRBJ2-3; D might be TRBD1 or TRBD2, each matching 5 bases. Germline loops: CDR1 SGHRS, CDR2 YFSETQ. V was cut by 3 bases and J by 1 base, with 15 bases left in between. The CDR3 has 16 residues. The CDR3 DNA sequence: TGCGCCAGCAGCTGGGGCGGGCATAGGGGCACAGATACGCAGTATTTT. This sequence encodes CASSWGGHRGTDTQYF.

Only a few counts were recorded for this clonotype. The J gene is TRBJ2-1, the V gene TRBV7-9; weak D call: TRBD2 (5 bases). The germline V and J ends were trimmed by 3 bases and 8 bases, with 14 bases remaining between them. The CDR3 spans 14 residues. Per the germline V gene, CDR1 is SEHNR and CDR2 is FQNEAQ (reference sequence). Here the CDR3 reads CASSLRWSGDEQFF. CDR3 DNA sequence: TGTGCCAGCAGCTTGAGGTGGAGCGGCGATGAGCAGTTCTTC.

The chain has TRBV3-1 and TRBJ1-2; D ambiguous. The CDR3 length is 15 residues. From germline, CDR1 is LGHDT and CDR2 YNNKEL (reference sequence). V gave up 2 bases and J gave up 4 bases, with 14 bases separating them. CDR3 region: CASSQSTGKSYGYTF. DNA of the CDR3: TGTGCCAGCAGCCAATCTACCGGAAAGTCCTATGGCTACACCTTC.